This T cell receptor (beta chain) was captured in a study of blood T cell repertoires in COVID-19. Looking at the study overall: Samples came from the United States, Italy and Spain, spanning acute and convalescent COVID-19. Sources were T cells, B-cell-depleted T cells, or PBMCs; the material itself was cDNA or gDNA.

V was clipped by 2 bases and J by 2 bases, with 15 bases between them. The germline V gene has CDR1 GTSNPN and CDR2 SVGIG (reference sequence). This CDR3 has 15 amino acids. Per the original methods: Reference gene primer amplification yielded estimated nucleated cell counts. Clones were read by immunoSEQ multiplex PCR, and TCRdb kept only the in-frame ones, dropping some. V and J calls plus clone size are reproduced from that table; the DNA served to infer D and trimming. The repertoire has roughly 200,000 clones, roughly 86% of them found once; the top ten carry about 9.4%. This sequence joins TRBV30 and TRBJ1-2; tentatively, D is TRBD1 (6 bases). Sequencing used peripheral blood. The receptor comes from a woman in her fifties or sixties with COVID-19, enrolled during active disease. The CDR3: CAWSPGQNSNYGYTF. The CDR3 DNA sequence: TGTGCCTGGAGTCCCGGACAGAATAGCAACTATGGCTACACCTTC.